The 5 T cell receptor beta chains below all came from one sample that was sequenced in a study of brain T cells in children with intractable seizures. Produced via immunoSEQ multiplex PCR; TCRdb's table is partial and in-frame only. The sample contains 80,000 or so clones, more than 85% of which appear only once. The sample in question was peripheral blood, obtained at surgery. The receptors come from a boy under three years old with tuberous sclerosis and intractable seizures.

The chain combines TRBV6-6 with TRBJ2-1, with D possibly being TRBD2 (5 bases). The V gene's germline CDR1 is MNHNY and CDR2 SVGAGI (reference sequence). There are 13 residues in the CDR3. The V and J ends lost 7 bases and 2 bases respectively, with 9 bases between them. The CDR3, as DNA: TGTGCCAGCACGGGCGGGCCCTACAATGAGCAGTTCTTC. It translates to CASTGGPYNEQFF.

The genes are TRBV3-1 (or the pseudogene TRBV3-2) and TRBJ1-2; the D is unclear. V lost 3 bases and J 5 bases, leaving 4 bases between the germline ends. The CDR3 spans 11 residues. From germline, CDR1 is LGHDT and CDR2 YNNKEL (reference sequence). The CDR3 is CASSQGYGYTF. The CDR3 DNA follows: TGTGCCAGCAGCCAGGGTTATGGCTACACCTTC.

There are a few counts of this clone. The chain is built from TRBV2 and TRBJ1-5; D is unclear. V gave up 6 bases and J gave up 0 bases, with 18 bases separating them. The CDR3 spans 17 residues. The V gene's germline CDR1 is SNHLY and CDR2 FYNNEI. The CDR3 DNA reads TGTGCCAGCAGGGTGGCTGGAATTTTAAATAGCAATCAGCCCCAGCATTTT. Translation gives CASRVAGILNSNQPQHF.

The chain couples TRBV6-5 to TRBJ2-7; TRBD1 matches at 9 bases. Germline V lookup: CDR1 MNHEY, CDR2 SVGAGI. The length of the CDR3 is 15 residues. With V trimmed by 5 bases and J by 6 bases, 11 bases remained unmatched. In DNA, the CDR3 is TGTGCCAGCAGTCTACCCGGGACAGGGTTGGCCGAGCAGTACTTC. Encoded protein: CASSLPGTGLAEQYF.

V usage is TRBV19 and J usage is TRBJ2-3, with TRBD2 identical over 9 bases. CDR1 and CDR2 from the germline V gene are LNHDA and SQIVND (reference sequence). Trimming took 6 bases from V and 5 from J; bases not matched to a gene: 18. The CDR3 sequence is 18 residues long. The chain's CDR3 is CASSKITSTSGRLDTQYF. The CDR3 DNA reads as TGTGCCAGTAGCAAAATTACCTCGACTAGCGGACGTTTAGATACGCAGTATTTT.